The entry below gives a single T cell receptor beta chain sequence along with its context. Here immunoSEQ multiplex PCR was the method, and the copy in TCRdb shows in-frame clones only, minus some. The sample carries about 30,000 clones, 70% to 85% recorded once. The treatment was: randomized to nivolumab then ipilimumab (arm A) or the reverse (arm B). None of the patients previously received DNA-damaging chemotherapy. Germline lookup yields CDR1 SGHVS and CDR2 FNYEAQ. Trimming took 4 bases from V and 4 from J; bases not matched to a gene: 6. The CDR3 extends over 15 amino acids. These data are taken from a study of sequential checkpoint blockade in melanoma. Study at large: Both treatment sequences were followed by maintenance nivolumab.

The chain has TRBV7-6 and TRBJ2-2, with 7 bases that match TRBD2. The starting material was CD8+ T cells sorted from blood (inferred from file names), obtained from a patient given nivolumab and ipilimumab in sequence. The sequence was collected from a human donor with melanoma. This chain's CDR3 is CASSSPSGGTGELFF. The CDR3, as DNA: TGTGCCAGCAGCTCACCTAGCGGTGGCACCGGGGAGCTGTTTTTT.